The following is a TCR beta chain sequence with its context. Authors' analysis steps: It was from reference gene primer amplification that nucleated cell counts were estimated. TCRdb keeps only in-frame clones here, not all; method: immunoSEQ multiplex PCR. V and J calls and clone size are as listed in that table; D and trimming were resolved from the DNA. Of 250,000 to 300,000 clones in the sample, around 90% were seen once. These data come from a study of blood T cell repertoires in COVID-19. CDR1 and CDR2 from the germline V gene are SGDLS and YYNGEE. With 2 bases removed from V and 0 bases from J, the gap between germline ends came to 5 bases. The CDR3 consists of 13 residues.

The source is a man aged 50-59 years with acute or convalescent COVID-19. The sequenced sample consisted of peripheral blood. This chain joins TRBV9 and TRBJ2-5, with unresolved D. The CDR3 nucleotides are TGTGCCAGCAGCGTGAGGTACCAAGAGACCCAGTACTTC. This sequence encodes CASSVRYQETQYF.